The source of this T cell receptor (beta chain) is a study of T cell responses to AZD1222 COVID-19 vaccine (dated by TCRdb to the early 2020s). Turning to the overall study: A total of about 230 trial participants underwent TCR sequencing, of whom 207 received two doses of AZD1222 and approximately 25 received two doses of the MenACWY control vaccine. Enrollment into the trials was organized by age into subgroups of 18-55, 56-69 and 70-plus years, and those subgroups contained approximately 160, 26 and 62 TCR-sequenced participants, respectively.

Read against the paper, the sample's time point label means: about 28 days (+/-7) after the second vaccine dose. AZD1222 recipients whose second dose came at about 4 weeks and those whose second dose came at about 12 weeks were combined into one group, since spike-specific TCR depth and breadth did not differ between the two schedules. Vaccinee samples were obtained from the UK trials COV001 and COV002, which included a single-blind randomized controlled phase 2/3 trial of AZD1222 (ChAdOx1 nCoV-19) in healthy adults. For TCRbeta chain sequencing, PBMC samples from trial participants were taken at day 0 and at day 28 after the second dose. General findings and caveats noted by the study authors: After two AZD1222 doses, both the breadth and the depth of spike-specific TCRs were significantly higher than at day 0 and than in MenACWY recipients. Reportedly, almost half of the unique spike-specific TCRs recognized epitopes lying outside the regions that are mutated in the B.1.351 and B.1.1.7 variants. CD4 TCRs associated with the vaccine covered the entire spike protein, and the dominant responses were in regions 160-218 and 743-854. The 56-69-year group was small, and its depth increase did not reach significance, likely because of low power. Conclusions about previously exposed vaccinees are limited, since just a handful of AZD1222 recipients were seropositive for SARS-CoV-2 at baseline. Because no day 14 peak-response samples were available, repertoires were characterized only after the peak T cell response. Most participants were white British and females outnumbered males, and the authors suggested that clonal diversity may have been underestimated.

Trimmed from V: 2 bases; trimmed from J: 0 bases; junction bases lacking a gene match: 3. According to the germline V gene (reference sequence), CDR1 reads LNHNV and CDR2 reads YYDKDF. The CDR3 contains 15 residues, cysteine and phenylalanine counted. Solely the CDR3 DNA is kept, with 45 bases framed from the first base. As concerns this clone: The clone's antigen remains unknown. No base qualities exist here, and no much larger clone lies one base off it.

The CDR3 regions of human TCRbeta chains were analyzed by immunosequencing. In the source study's methods: TCRs in the repertoires were matched against a reference library of SARS-CoV-2-specific TCRs that had been generated with the MIRA antigen-specificity platform. Breadth meant the fraction of unique TCRs that were SARS-CoV-2-associated, whereas depth meant the fraction of total T cells that were SARS-CoV-2-associated. Using the MIRA data, each spike-specific TCR was mapped to the spike region that the TCR reacts to and placed in a CD4 or CD8 class. Log10-transformed breadth and depth values were compared by one-way ANOVA with Sidak's multiple comparisons tests. The table comes from immuneACCESS by way of TCRdb, which keeps in-frame sequences with V and J called. Part of the clones is missing from these tables; in studies checked, under half for an unresolved V gene and the rest for unknown reasons. V and J calls plus clone size are reproduced from that table; the DNA served to infer D and trimming. Within this sample are 150,000 to 190,000 clones, with roughly 90% of them counted one time only. Of the sample, approximately 1.6% falls within the top ten clones.

The V and J segments used are TRBV15 and TRBJ1-2; the junction holds 7 bases that match TRBD1. The sample here was peripheral blood, taken 28 days after the second AZD1222 dose. This TCR derives from an adult who received the AZD1222 COVID-19 vaccine. The nucleotides read TGTGCCACCAGCAGAAGGGACAGAGCTAACTATGGCTACACCTTC. The resulting protein is CATSRRDRANYGYTF.